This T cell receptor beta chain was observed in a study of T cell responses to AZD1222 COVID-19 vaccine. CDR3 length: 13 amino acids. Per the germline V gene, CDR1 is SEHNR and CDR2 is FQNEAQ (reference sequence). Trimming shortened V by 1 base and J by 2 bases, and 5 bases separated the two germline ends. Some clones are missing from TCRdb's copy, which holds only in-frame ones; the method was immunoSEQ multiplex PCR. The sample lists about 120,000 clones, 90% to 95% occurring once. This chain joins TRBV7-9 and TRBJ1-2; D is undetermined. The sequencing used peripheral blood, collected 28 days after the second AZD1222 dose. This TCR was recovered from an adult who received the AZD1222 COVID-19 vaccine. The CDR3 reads CASSLGINYGYTF. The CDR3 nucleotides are TGTGCCAGCAGCTTAGGAATCAACTATGGCTACACCTTC.